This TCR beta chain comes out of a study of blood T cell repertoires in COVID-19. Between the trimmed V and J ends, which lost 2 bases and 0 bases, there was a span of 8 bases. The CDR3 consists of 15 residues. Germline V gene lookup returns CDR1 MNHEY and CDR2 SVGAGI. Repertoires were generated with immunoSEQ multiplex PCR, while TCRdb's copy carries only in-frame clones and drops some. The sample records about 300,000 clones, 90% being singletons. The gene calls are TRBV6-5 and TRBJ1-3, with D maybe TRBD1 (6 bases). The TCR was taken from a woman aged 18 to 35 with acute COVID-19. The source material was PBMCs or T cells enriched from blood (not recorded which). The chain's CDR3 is CASSYQGSSGNTIYF. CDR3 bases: TGTGCCAGCAGTTACCAGGGGAGCTCTGGAAACACCATATATTTT.